The present TCR beta chain was sequenced within a study of blood T cells in healthy people across ages. The germline gives CDR1 SGDLS, CDR2 YYNGEE. The J segment lost 13 bases and the V segment lost 4 bases, leaving 13 bases of the junction unmatched. This CDR3 is built from 16 residues. The sample providers were healthy Caucasian people from Russia, aged roughly 6 to 95. RNA extraction gave at least 5 micrograms of total RNA per sample. A second PCR of about 7 to 12 cycles used a sample-barcoded 5' primer and a J-beta primer mix. From the 5' RACE reads, TCRdb called clonotypes with MiXCR, one entry per CDR3 protein. The repertoire holds fewer than 2,000,000 distinct CDR3 sequences, with roughly 30% as singletons. The sample holds a few counts of this clonotype.

The origin of this receptor is a woman aged 25 to 45 in good health. V usage is TRBV9 and J usage is TRBJ2-1, with 14 bases matching TRBD2. The sample taken for sequencing was blood. CDR3 sequence (DNA): TGTGCCAGCAGCACCGGACTAGCGGGGGGCCTAGGGGCTCAGTTCTTC. Protein sequence: CASSTGLAGGLGAQFF.